This entry describes one T cell receptor (beta chain). Its target is unknown. Primed by a sample-barcoded 5' primer and a J-beta primer mix, a second PCR proceeded for roughly 7 to 12 cycles. TCRdb reprocessed the 5' RACE reads via MiXCR and lists one record per CDR3 protein. The table shows over a million distinct CDR3 sequences, with 45% occurring only once. The data belong to a study of blood T cells in healthy people across ages. Germline V lookup: CDR1 SGHRS, CDR2 YFSETQ. The CDR3 covers 15 residues. The ends lost 5 bases at V and 3 bases at J; junction bases unmatched: 4. A minimum of 6 micrograms of total RNA was extracted per sample. Findings and limits, study-wide: Diversity figures based on one million T cells were deemed too low. TCR beta diversity per million T cells fell roughly linearly with age.

Sequencing was done on a sample of blood. The genes are TRBV5-1 and TRBJ2-7, with 14 positions matching TRBD2. The TCR comes from a woman aged 60-75 years in good health. This CDR3 is CASRGGLAGGYEQYF. The CDR3 DNA reads as TGCGCCAGCAGGGGTGGACTAGCGGGAGGCTACGAGCAGTACTTC.